This TCR beta chain appears in the sequencing data of a study of T cell repertoires in cytomegalovirus infection. On the study more broadly: The public TCR beta signatures pointed to both CMV infection and matching HLA type.

MiXCR, applied by TCRdb to the reads, yields one record per CDR3 protein. The sample has some 680,000 distinct CDR3 sequences, 35% to 40% seen once. About this clonotype itself: Its antigen remains unidentified. Since a much larger clone is just one base distant, this may be a read error.

Study-wide findings and caveats: CMV-specific HLA-C-restricted TCR beta clonotypes dominated the ex vivo response. Based on cumulative public TCR beta family frequency, carriers of CMV plus the relevant HLA were identified.

The sequence derives from a human donor in good health (CMV status not recorded). Some clones in this sample may be carry-over from other donors' samples. The specimen was PBMCs.

The CDR3 DNA sequence: TGTGCCAGCAGCGGCCGGGACAGGGGGCGCCCCTACGGGCAGTACTTC. This translates into CASSGRDRGRPYGQYF. The rearrangement joins TRBV7-2 to TRBJ2-7; 12 nucleotides match TRBD1. The CDR3 consists of 16 residues. Per germline, CDR1 SGHTA and CDR2 FQGNSA. Together with reference TRBV7-2 and TRBJ2-7, the CDR3 gives the full variable domain: GAGVSQSPSNKVTEKGKDVELRCDPISGHTALYWYRQSLGQGLEFLIYFQGNSAPDKSGLPSDRFSAERTGGSVSTLTIQRTQQEDSAVYLCASSGRDRGRPYGQYFGPGTRLTVT.